This TCR beta chain was sequenced during a study of identifying expanded T cells in peripheral blood. Clones were sequenced by immunoSEQ multiplex PCR, and TCRdb holds only the in-frame ones, with some missing. The data hold roughly 100,000 clones, with roughly 90% observed a single time. Findings and limits, study-wide: Approximately 2-week clone count variance significantly increased as total template count grew.

The CDR3 sequence is 15 residues long. The germline gives CDR1 SGHTA, CDR2 FQGNSA. V was cut by 2 bases and J by 7 bases, with 14 bases left in between. In the case of this clone: The target antigen is unknown.

Healthy donors had no documented immune events, such as infections, while sampled. This receptor was taken from a person aged 18 to 75 in good health. This chain links TRBV7-2 with TRBJ2-2; D gene uncertain. Sequencing was done on a sample of blood. Written as DNA, the CDR3 is TGTGCCAGCAGCTTAACTTTTTCGAATCTCGGGGAGCTGTTTTTT. The encoded protein is CASSLTFSNLGELFF.